The clone carrying this TCR beta chain was counted between two and nine times. What it recognizes is unknown. The CDR3 sequence is 12 residues long. Trimming left V 2 bases short and J 7 bases short, with 6 bases between. MiXCR was run by TCRdb on the 5' RACE reads, yielding one entry per CDR3 protein. This sample has some 350,000 distinct CDR3 sequences, with under 5% found just once. The source of the sample is a study of T cells after yellow fever vaccination. Study overall: Some fractions had low cell numbers, and these were prepared with SMART-Seq v4 Ultra Low Input.

Study-level findings and limits: Researchers cautioned that FACS-sorted repertoires could harbor abundant clonotypes contaminating from the bulk population. Boosting was followed by the reappearance of most primary-vaccination clones (approximately 95% CD4, 70% to 90% CD8).

The clonotype was recovered from a man aged 18 to 35 who received the YFV17D yellow fever vaccine. V gene TRBV12-3 or TRBV12-4 combines with J gene TRBJ2-1; D unresolved. Material: PBMCs, obtained 5 days after the yellow fever booster vaccination. The CDR3 nucleotides are TGTGCCAGCAGTTTATTCTCGAATGAGCAGTTCTTC. The encoded protein is CASSLFSNEQFF.